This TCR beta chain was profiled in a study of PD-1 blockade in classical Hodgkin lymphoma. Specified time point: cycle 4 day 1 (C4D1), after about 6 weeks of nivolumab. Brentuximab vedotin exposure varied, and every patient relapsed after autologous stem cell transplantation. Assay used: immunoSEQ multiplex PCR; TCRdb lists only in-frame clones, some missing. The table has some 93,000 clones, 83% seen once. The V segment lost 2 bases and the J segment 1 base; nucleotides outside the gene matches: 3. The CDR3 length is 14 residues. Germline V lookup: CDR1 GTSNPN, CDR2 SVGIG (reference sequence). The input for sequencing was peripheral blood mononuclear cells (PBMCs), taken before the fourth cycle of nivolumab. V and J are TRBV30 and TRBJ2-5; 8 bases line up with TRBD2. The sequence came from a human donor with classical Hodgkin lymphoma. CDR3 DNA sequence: TGTGCCTGGAGTAAACTAGCGGCCCAAGAGACCCAGTACTTC. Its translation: CAWSKLAAQETQYF.